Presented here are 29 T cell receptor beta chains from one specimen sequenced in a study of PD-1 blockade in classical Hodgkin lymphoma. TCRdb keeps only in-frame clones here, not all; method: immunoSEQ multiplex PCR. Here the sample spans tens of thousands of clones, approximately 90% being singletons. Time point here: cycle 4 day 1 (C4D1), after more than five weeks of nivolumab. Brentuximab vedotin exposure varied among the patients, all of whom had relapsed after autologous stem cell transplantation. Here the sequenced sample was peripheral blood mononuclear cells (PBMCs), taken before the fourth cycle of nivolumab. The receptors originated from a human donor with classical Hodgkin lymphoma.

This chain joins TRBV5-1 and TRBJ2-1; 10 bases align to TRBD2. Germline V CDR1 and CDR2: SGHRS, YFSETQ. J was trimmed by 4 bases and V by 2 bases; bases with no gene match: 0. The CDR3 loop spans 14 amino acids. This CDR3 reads CASSLLAGYNEQFF. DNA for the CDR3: TGCGCCAGCAGCTTACTAGCGGGATACAATGAGCAGTTCTTC. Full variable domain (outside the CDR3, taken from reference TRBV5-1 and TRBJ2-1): KAGVTQTPRYLIKTRGQQVTLSCSPISGHRSVSWYQQTPGQGLQFLFEYFSETQRNKGNFPGRFSGRQFSNSRSEMNVSTLELGDSALYLCASSLLAGYNEQFFGPGTRLTVL.

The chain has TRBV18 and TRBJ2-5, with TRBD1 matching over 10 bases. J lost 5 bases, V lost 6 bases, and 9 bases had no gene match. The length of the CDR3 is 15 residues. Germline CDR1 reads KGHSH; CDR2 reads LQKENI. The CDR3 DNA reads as TGTGCCAGCTCGCCGGGAGACAGGGGGCATGAGACCCAGTACTTC. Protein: CASSPGDRGHETQYF.

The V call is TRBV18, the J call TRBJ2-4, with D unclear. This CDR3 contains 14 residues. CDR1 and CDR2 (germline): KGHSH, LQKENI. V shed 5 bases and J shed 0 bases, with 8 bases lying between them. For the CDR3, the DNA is TGTGCCAGCTCAACGGTACTAGCCAAAAACATTCAGTACTTC. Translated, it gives CASSTVLAKNIQYF. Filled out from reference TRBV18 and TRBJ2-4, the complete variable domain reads NAGVMQNPRHLVRRRGQEARLRCSPMKGHSHVYWYRQLPEEGLKFMVYLQKENIIDESGMPKERFSAEFPKEGPSILRIQQVVRGDSAAYFCASSTVLAKNIQYFGAGTRLSVL.

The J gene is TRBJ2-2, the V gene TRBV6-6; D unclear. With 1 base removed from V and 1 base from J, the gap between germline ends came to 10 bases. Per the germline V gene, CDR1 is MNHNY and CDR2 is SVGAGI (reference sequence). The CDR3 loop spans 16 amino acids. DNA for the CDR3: TGTGCCAGCAGTTACTGGAAGCGTCAGAACACCGGGGAGCTGTTTTTT. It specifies CASSYWKRQNTGELFF.

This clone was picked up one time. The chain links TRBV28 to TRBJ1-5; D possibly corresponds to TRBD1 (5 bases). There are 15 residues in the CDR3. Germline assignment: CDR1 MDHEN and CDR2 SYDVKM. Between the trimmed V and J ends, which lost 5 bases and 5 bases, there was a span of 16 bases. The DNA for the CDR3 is TGTGCCAGCAGTCCCGGGACCGGCTTTGATCAGCCCCAGCATTTT. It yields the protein CASSPGTGFDQPQHF.

The CDR3 region is CASSMSYTGPTIYF. In DNA form, the CDR3 reads TGTGCCAGTAGTATGTCGTATACAGGGCCCACCATATATTTT. V and J are TRBV19 and TRBJ1-3; TRBD1 is a possible D gene (6 bases). This CDR3 has 14 residues. Trimming cost V 3 bases and J 9 bases, with 15 bases left between them. CDR1 is LNHDA, CDR2 SQIVND, per germline (reference sequence).

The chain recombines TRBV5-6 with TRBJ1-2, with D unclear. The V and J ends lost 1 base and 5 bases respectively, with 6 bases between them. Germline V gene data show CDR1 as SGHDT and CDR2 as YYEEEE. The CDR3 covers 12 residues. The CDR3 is CASSLKQYGYTF. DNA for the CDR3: TGTGCCAGCAGCTTGAAGCAGTATGGCTACACCTTC.

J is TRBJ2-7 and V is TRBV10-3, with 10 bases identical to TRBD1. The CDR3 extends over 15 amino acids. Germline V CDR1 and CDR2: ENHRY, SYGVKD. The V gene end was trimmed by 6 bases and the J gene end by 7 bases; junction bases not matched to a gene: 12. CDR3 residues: CAIRSVGQGVGEQYF. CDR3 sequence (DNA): TGTGCCATCAGGTCAGTCGGACAGGGGGTTGGGGAGCAGTACTTC.

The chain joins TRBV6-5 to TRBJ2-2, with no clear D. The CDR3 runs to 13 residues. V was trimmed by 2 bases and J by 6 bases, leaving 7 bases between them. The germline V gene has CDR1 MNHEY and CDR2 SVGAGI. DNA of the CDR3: TGTGCCAGCAGTTACGACTTGTCCGGGGAGCTGTTTTTT. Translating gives CASSYDLSGELFF.

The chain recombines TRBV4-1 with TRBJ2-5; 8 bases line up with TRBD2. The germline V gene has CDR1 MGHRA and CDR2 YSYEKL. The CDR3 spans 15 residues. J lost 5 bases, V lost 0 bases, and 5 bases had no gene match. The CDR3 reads CASSQDGRGVETQYF. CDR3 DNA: TGCGCCAGCAGCCAAGATGGGCGGGGGGTGGAGACCCAGTACTTC.

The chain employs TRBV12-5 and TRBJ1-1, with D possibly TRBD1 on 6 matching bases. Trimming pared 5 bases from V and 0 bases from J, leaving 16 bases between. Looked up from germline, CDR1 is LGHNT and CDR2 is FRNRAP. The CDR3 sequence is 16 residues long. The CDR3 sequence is CASGPFRQVMNTEAFF. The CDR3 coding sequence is TGTGCTAGTGGTCCCTTTAGACAGGTGATGAACACTGAAGCTTTCTTT.

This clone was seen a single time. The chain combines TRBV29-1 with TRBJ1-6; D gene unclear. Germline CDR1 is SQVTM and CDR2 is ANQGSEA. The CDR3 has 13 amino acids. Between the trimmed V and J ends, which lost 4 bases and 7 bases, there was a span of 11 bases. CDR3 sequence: CSVGLGGNSPLHF. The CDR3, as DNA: TGCAGCGTTGGCCTGGGTGGGAATTCACCCCTCCACTTT.

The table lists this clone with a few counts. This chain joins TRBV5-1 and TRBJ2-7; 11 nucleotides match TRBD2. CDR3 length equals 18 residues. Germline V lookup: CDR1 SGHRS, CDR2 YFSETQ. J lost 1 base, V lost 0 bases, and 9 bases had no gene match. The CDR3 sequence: CASSLAGTSGPSSYEQYF. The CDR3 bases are TGCGCCAGCAGCTTGGCCGGGACTAGCGGACCGTCATCCTACGAGCAGTACTTC. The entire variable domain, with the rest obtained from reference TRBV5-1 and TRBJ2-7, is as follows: KAGVTQTPRYLIKTRGQQVTLSCSPISGHRSVSWYQQTPGQGLQFLFEYFSETQRNKGNFPGRFSGRQFSNSRSEMNVSTLELGDSALYLCASSLAGTSGPSSYEQYFGPGTRLTVT.

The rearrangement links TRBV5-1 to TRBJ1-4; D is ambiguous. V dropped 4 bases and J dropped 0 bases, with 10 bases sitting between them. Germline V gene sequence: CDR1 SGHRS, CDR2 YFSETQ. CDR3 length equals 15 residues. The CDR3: CASSHALSTNEKLFF. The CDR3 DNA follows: TGCGCCAGCAGCCATGCCCTCTCAACTAATGAAAAACTGTTTTTT. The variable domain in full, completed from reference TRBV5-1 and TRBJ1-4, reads KAGVTQTPRYLIKTRGQQVTLSCSPISGHRSVSWYQQTPGQGLQFLFEYFSETQRNKGNFPGRFSGRQFSNSRSEMNVSTLELGDSALYLCASSHALSTNEKLFFGSGTQLSVL.

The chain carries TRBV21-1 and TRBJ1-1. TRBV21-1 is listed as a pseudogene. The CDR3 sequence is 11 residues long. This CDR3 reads CASSPSTEAFF. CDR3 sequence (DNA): TGTGCCAGCAGCCCGAGCACTGAAGCTTTCTTT.

In nucleotides, the CDR3 is TGTGCCAGCAGTTTTCCGGGGGGCACAGATACGCAGTATTTT. Translating it yields CASSFPGGTDTQYF. This chain joins TRBV5-6 and TRBJ2-3; weak D call: TRBD2 (6 bases). Germline loops: CDR1 SGHDT, CDR2 YYEEEE. Trimming removed 5 bases at V and 1 base at J, with 11 bases between. The CDR3 is 14 residues long.

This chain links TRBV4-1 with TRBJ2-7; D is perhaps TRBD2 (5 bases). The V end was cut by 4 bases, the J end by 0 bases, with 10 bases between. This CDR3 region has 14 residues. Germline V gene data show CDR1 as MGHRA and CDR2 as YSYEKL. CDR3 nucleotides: TGCGCCAGCAGCCTGCCGGGGAGCTCCTACGAGCAGTACTTC. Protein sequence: CASSLPGSSYEQYF.

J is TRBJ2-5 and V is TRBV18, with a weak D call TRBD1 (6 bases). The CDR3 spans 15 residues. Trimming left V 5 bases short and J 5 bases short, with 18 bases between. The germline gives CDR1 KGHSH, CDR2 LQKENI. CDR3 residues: CASSSRQETRETQYF. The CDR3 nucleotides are TGTGCCAGCTCATCGAGACAGGAGACGAGGGAGACCCAGTACTTC.

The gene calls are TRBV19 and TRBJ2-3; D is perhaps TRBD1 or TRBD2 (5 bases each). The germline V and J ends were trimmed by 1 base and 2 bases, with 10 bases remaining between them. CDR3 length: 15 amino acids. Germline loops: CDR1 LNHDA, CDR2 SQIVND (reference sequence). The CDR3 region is CASSIGGRLTDTQYF. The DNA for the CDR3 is TGTGCCAGTAGTATAGGGGGACGGCTCACAGATACGCAGTATTTT.

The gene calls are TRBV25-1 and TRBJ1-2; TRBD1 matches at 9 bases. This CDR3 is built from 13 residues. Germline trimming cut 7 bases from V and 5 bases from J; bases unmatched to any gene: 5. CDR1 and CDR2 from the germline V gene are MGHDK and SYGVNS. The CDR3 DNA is TGTGCCAGCACTACGACAGGGGGATATGGCTACACCTTC. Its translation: CASTTTGGYGYTF.

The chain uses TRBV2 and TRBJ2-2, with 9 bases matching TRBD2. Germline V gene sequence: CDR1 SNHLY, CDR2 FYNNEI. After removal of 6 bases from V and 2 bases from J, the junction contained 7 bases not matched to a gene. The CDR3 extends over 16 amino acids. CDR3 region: CASRRPSGVNTGELFF. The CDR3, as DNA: TGTGCCAGCAGGCGTCCTAGCGGGGTCAACACCGGGGAGCTGTTTTTT.

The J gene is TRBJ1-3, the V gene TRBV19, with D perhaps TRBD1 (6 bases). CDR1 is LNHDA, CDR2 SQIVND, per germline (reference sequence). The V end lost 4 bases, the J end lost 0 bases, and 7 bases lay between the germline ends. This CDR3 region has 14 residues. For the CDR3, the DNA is TGTGCCAGTAGTACGGACAGCTCTGGAAACACCATATATTTT. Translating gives CASSTDSSGNTIYF.

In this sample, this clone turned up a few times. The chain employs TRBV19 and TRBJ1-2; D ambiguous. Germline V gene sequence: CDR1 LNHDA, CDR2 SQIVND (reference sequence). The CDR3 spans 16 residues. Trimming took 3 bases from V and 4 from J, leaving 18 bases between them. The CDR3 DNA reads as TGTGCCAGTAGTATTCCTACTCCGGGCAGAGCCTATGGCTACACCTTC. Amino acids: CASSIPTPGRAYGYTF.

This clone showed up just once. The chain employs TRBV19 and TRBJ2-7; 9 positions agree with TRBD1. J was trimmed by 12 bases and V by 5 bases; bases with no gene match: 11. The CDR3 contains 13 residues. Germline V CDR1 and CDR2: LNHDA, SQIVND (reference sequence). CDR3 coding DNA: TGTGCCAGTAGTGCAACCGGGACAGGGTATGCGTACTTC. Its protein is CASSATGTGYAYF.

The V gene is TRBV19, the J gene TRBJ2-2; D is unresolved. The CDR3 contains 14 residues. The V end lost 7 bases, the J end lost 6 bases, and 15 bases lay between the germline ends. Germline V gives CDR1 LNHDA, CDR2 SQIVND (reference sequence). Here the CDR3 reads CASKSGPGPGELFF. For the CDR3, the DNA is TGTGCCAGTAAATCTGGACCGGGCCCCGGGGAGCTGTTTTTT.

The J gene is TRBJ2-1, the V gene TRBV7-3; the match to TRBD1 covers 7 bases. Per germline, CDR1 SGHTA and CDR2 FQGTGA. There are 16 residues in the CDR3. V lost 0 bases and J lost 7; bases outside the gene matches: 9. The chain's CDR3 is CASSLTHDRAWNEQFF. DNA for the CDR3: TGTGCCAGCAGCTTAACCCACGACAGGGCTTGGAATGAGCAGTTCTTC. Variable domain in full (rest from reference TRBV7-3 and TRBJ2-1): GAGVSQTPSNKVTEKGKYVELRCDPISGHTALYWYRQSLGQGPEFLIYFQGTGAADDSGLPNDRFFAVRPEGSVSTLKIQRTERGDSAVYLCASSLTHDRAWNEQFFGPGTRLTVL.

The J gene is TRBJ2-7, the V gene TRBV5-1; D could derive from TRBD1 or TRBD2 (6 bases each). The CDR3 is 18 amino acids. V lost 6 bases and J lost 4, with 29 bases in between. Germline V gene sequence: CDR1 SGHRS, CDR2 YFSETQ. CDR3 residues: CASTLNNIGAGAGYEQYF. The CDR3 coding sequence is TGCGCCAGCACCCTTAATAATATTGGGGCAGGGGCGGGGTACGAGCAGTACTTC.

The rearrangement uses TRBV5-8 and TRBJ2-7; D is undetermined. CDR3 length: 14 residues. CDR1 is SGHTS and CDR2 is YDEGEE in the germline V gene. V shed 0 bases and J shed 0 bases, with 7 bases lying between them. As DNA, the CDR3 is TGTGCCAGCAGCTTGGTTCAGATCTCCTACGAGCAGTACTTC. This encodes CASSLVQISYEQYF.

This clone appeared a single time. The CDR3 protein is CASSYGAARGAQYF. The DNA of the CDR3 is TGTGCCAGCAGTTACGGGGCAGCCCGGGGGGCCCAGTACTTC. This chain joins TRBV6-5 and TRBJ2-5; 7 bases are a match to TRBD2. This CDR3 region has 14 residues. Trimming cost V 2 bases and J 9 bases; bases outside gene matches: 9. Germline V CDR1 and CDR2: MNHEY, SVGAGI.